Listed here are 27 T cell receptor beta chains from one sample, sequenced in a study of blood T cell repertoires in COVID-19. Clones were read by immunoSEQ multiplex PCR, and TCRdb kept only the in-frame ones, dropping some. The sample gives 250,000 to 300,000 clones, less than 85% of which show up once; about 4.5% is in the top ten. The sample consisted of peripheral blood. The receptor set was obtained from a man aged 60 to 69 who had recovered from COVID-19.

The chain links TRBV3-1 (or the pseudogene TRBV3-2) to TRBJ2-1; 10 bases are shared with TRBD2. Germline values: CDR1 LGHDT, CDR2 YNNKEL (reference sequence). The trim removed 6 bases at V and 8 bases at J, leaving 25 bases unmatched. This CDR3 has 20 amino acids. CDR3 amino acids: CASRPTGTATGTSVFYEQFF. In DNA form, the CDR3 reads TGTGCCAGCAGACCAACCGGGACAGCGACCGGGACTAGCGTCTTCTATGAGCAGTTCTTC.

The chain uses TRBV11-2 and TRBJ2-5; weak D call: TRBD2 (5 bases). The DNA end favors TRBJ2-7, so the J call may be wrong. The germline CDR1 and CDR2 sequences are SGHAT and FQNNGV. This CDR3 contains 14 residues. The CDR3 loop reads CASSPIGSGYEQYF. Written as DNA, the CDR3 is TGTGCCAGCAGCCCCATTGGGAGCGGATACGAGCAGTACTTC.

The chain couples TRBV19 to TRBJ2-3; no clear D gene. The germline CDR1 and CDR2 sequences are LNHDA and SQIVND (reference sequence). This CDR3 has 14 residues. With 4 bases removed from V and 0 bases from J, the gap between germline ends came to 8 bases. The CDR3 DNA is TGTGCCAGTAGTAGTCCCTCTAGCACAGATACGCAGTATTTT. Residues: CASSSPSSTDTQYF.

This sequence joins TRBV5-5 and TRBJ2-1, with 7 nucleotides matching TRBD2. The CDR3 extends over 14 amino acids. Trimming cost V 5 bases and J 2 bases; bases outside gene matches: 4. Germline V gives CDR1 SGHKS, CDR2 YYEKEE (reference sequence). CDR3 DNA: TGTGCCAGCAGTCCCGCGGGGGCCTACAATGAGCAGTTCTTC. This sequence encodes CASSPAGAYNEQFF. The variable domain in full, completed from reference TRBV5-5 and TRBJ2-1, reads DAGVTQSPTHLIKTRGQQVTLRCSPISGHKSVSWYQQVLGQGPQFIFQYYEKEERGRGNFPDRFSARQFPNYSSELNVNALLLGDSALYLCASSPAGAYNEQFFGPGTRLTVL.

This clone has just a few counts. The chain links TRBV2 to TRBJ1-2; D may be TRBD1 (6 bases). CDR1 is SNHLY and CDR2 is FYNNEI in the germline V gene. The V end lost 4 bases, the J end lost 2 bases, and 8 bases lay between the germline ends. CDR3 length: 13 amino acids. The CDR3 DNA is TGTGCCAGCAGTGGACAGGAAAACTATGGCTACACCTTC. Translating it yields CASSGQENYGYTF.

The chain has TRBV19 and TRBJ2-1; 14 bases match TRBD2. Germline assignment: CDR1 LNHDA and CDR2 SQIVND (reference sequence). This CDR3 comprises 15 residues. The junction had 5 bases not matched to a gene; V was cut back by 7 bases and J by 6 bases. CDR3 sequence: CASMRGTSGGNEQFF. In nucleotides, the CDR3 is TGTGCCAGTATGAGAGGGACTAGCGGGGGCAATGAGCAGTTCTTC.

The gene calls are TRBV11-2 and TRBJ2-3, with 8 bases matching TRBD1. The V segment lost 8 bases and the J segment 4 bases; nucleotides outside the gene matches: 8. CDR3 length: 14 residues. The germline CDR1 and CDR2 sequences are SGHAT and FQNNGV. Written as DNA, the CDR3 is TGTGCCAGCGGACAAAACAGGGGGGCAGATACGCAGTATTTT. Protein product: CASGQNRGADTQYF. Combining the CDR3 with reference TRBV11-2 and TRBJ2-3 gives the whole variable domain EAGVAQSPRYKIIEKRQSVAFWCNPISGHATLYWYQQILGQGPKLLIQFQNNGVVDDSQLPKDRFSAERLKGVDSTLKIQPAKLEDSAVYLCASGQNRGADTQYFGPGTRLTVL.

The chain links TRBV27 to TRBJ2-1; 11 positions agree with TRBD2. Trimming took 5 bases from V and 3 from J; bases not matched to a gene: 3. CDR3 size: 15 residues. In germline, CDR1 is MNHEY, CDR2 SMNVEV (reference sequence). CDR3 nucleotides: TGTGCCAGCAGTCCTGGGACTAGCGGCTACAATGAGCAGTTCTTC. This codes for CASSPGTSGYNEQFF.

The chain uses TRBV10-3 and TRBJ2-1; TRBD2 aligns across 10 bases. The CDR3 extends over 14 amino acids. The V gene end was trimmed by 8 bases and the J gene end by 6 bases; junction bases not matched to a gene: 7. Germline CDR1 reads ENHRY; CDR2 reads SYGVKD. DNA of the CDR3: TGTGCCATCGGAAGCGGGGGGGCCCTCAATGAGCAGTTCTTC. Protein sequence: CAIGSGGALNEQFF.

This rearrangement joins TRBV5-1 to TRBJ2-5, with TRBD1 identical over 9 bases. Germline loops: CDR1 SGHRS, CDR2 YFSETQ. Unmatched junction bases numbered 9, after V lost 4 bases and J lost 5 bases. The CDR3 covers 15 residues. The CDR3 sequence: CASSGGQGRAETQYF. CDR3 DNA sequence: TGCGCCAGCAGCGGGGGACAGGGAAGGGCGGAGACCCAGTACTTC.

This clone was recorded only once. The chain links TRBV28 to TRBJ1-1; D not resolved. The V gene's germline CDR1 is MDHEN and CDR2 SYDVKM. Deletions cut 8 bases from V and 4 bases from J, with 8 bases between. This CDR3 is built from 11 residues. The chain's CDR3 is CASRDSTEAFF. The DNA for the CDR3 is TGTGCCAGCCGGGATAGCACTGAAGCTTTCTTT.

The chain has TRBV7-2 and TRBJ2-2; TRBD2 matches 8 bases. The CDR3 extends over 18 amino acids. Looked up from germline, CDR1 is SGHTA and CDR2 is FQGNSA. V dropped 3 bases and J dropped 5; count of bases not matched to a gene: 14. CDR3 sequence: CASSFFPSGRGRTGELFF. DNA of the CDR3: TGTGCCAGCAGCTTCTTCCCTTCCGGGAGGGGACGGACCGGGGAGCTGTTTTTT.

The CDR3 coding sequence is TGTGCCAGCAGTGAGACTAGCGGGGGTTTGCAGTTCTTC. Its translation is CASSETSGGLQFF. The chain joins TRBV6-4 to TRBJ2-1; 12 bases line up with TRBD2. CDR1 MRHNA and CDR2 SNTAGT come from the germline V gene. The CDR3 length is 13 residues. The junction had 3 bases not matched to a gene; V was cut back by 3 bases and J by 12 bases.

The chain links TRBV10-3 to TRBJ2-7; TRBD1 agrees at 9 bases. The J segment lost 3 bases and the V segment lost 3 bases, leaving 3 bases of the junction unmatched. There are 14 residues in the CDR3. Germline loops: CDR1 ENHRY, CDR2 SYGVKD. CDR3 sequence: CAISEPGQGYEQYF. The CDR3 DNA reads TGTGCCATCAGTGAACCGGGACAGGGCTACGAGCAGTACTTC.

This clone was detected only a few times. The chain carries TRBV21-1 and TRBJ1-2. TRBV21-1 is designated a pseudogene. This CDR3 comprises 14 residues. The CDR3 protein is CASSQRGYIGGYTF. The CDR3 region has the DNA TGTGCCAGCAGCCAACGGGGATATATTGGTGGCTACACCTTC.

This clone has just one count. This chain uses TRBV3-1 (or the pseudogene TRBV3-2) with TRBJ1-3, with D unclear. Germline-derived CDR1 and CDR2 are LGHDT and YNNKEL (reference sequence). This CDR3 region has 14 residues. Trimming pared 4 bases from V and 4 bases from J, leaving 11 bases between. The CDR3 loop reads CASSPVMAGNTIYF. The CDR3 DNA sequence: TGTGCCAGCAGCCCAGTTATGGCCGGAAACACCATATATTTT.

This clone was observed a handful of times. The chain is built from TRBV10-1 and TRBJ2-1; TRBD2 matches at 10 bases. The CDR3 runs to 16 residues. The ends lost 6 bases at V and 8 bases at J; junction bases unmatched: 13. Germline loops: CDR1 WNHNN, CDR2 SYGVQD (reference sequence). The DNA of the CDR3 is TGCGCCAGCAGCCTAGCTTGGACTAGCGGTCCGGATGAGCAGTTCTTC. Protein product: CASSLAWTSGPDEQFF.

The genes are TRBV19 and TRBJ2-7; D ambiguous. V shed 5 bases and J shed 1 base, with 12 bases lying between them. This CDR3 spans 14 amino acids. Germline V gene sequence: CDR1 LNHDA, CDR2 SQIVND (reference sequence). The CDR3 loop is CASSYGVGSYEQYF. As DNA, the CDR3 is TGTGCCAGTAGTTACGGAGTCGGGTCCTACGAGCAGTACTTC.

V gene TRBV4-2 combines with J gene TRBJ2-2; 10 bases are a match to TRBD1. This CDR3 has 16 amino acids. Germline CDR1 and CDR2: LGHNA and YNFKEQ. V dropped 3 bases and J dropped 4; count of bases not matched to a gene: 5. CDR3 nucleotides: TGTGCCAGCAGCCAGGTGGGACAGGGGATCACCGGGGAGCTGTTTTTT. Translating it yields CASSQVGQGITGELFF.

V and J are TRBV6-1 and TRBJ2-7; D might be TRBD1 (6 bases). There are 14 residues in the CDR3. The V end was cut by 2 bases, the J end by 2 bases, with 10 bases between. CDR1 is MNHNS, CDR2 SASEGT, per germline. CDR3 protein: CASSEYRDPYEQYF. The CDR3 DNA reads as TGTGCCAGCAGTGAATACAGGGACCCCTACGAGCAGTACTTC.

The chain has TRBV3-1 (or the pseudogene TRBV3-2) and TRBJ2-5; D call uncertain. The germline gives CDR1 LGHDT, CDR2 YNNKEL (reference sequence). The CDR3 length is 11 residues. Trimming removed 2 bases at V and 9 bases at J, with 7 bases between. CDR3 in DNA: TGTGCCAGCAGCCAATTACTGGCCCAGTACTTC. This gives the protein CASSQLLAQYF.

There are a few counts of this clone. The chain combines TRBV9 with TRBJ2-2; D is perhaps TRBD2 (5 bases). Trimming pared 1 base from V and 6 bases from J, leaving 10 bases between. Germline CDR1 SGDLS, CDR2 YYNGEE. CDR3 size: 14 residues. The CDR3 DNA follows: TGTGCCAGCAGCGTACCCCCCGGGGCCGGGGAGCTGTTTTTT. Its translation: CASSVPPGAGELFF. Combining the CDR3 with reference TRBV9 and TRBJ2-2 gives the whole variable domain DSGVTQTPKHLITATGQRVTLRCSPRSGDLSVYWYQQSLDQGLQFLIQYYNGEERAKGNILERFSAQQFPDLHSELNLSSLELGDSALYFCASSVPPGAGELFFGEGSRLTVL.

The chain joins TRBV19 to TRBJ1-2; D uncertain. Germline V CDR1 and CDR2: LNHDA, SQIVND (reference sequence). Trimming left V 8 bases short and J 6 bases short, with 22 bases between. The CDR3 loop spans 15 amino acids. The CDR3 loop reads CASSPTWEGPHGYTF. CDR3 nucleotides: TGTGCCAGTTCCCCAACTTGGGAGGGTCCCCATGGCTACACCTTC.

This chain links TRBV19 with TRBJ1-2; 7 nucleotides match TRBD1. The CDR3 loop spans 13 amino acids. Germline V gene data show CDR1 as LNHDA and CDR2 as SQIVND (reference sequence). Trimming removed 6 bases from V and 5 bases from J; junction bases left unmatched: 6. CDR3 DNA sequence: TGTGCCAGTAGATCGGGACAGAGATATGGCTACACCTTC. As protein: CASRSGQRYGYTF. Supplemented by reference TRBV19 and TRBJ1-2, the full variable domain reads DGGITQSPKYLFRKEGQNVTLSCEQNLNHDAMYWYRQDPGQGLRLIYYSQIVNDFQKGDIAEGYSVSREKKESFPLTVTSAQKNPTAFYLCASRSGQRYGYTFGSGTRLTVV.

The V and J genes are TRBV3-1 (or the pseudogene TRBV3-2) and TRBJ2-1; 11 bases map to TRBD2. The CDR3 has 16 residues. Per germline, CDR1 LGHDT and CDR2 YNNKEL (reference sequence). The V gene end was trimmed by 4 bases and the J gene end by 6 bases; junction bases not matched to a gene: 8. The CDR3: CASSPRRTSGPNEQFF. The CDR3 region has the DNA TGTGCCAGCAGCCCAAGACGGACTAGCGGGCCCAATGAGCAGTTCTTC.

Ten or more counts support this clone. The chain recombines TRBV6-6 with TRBJ1-1; possibly TRBD1 for D (5 bases). Germline V gives CDR1 MNHNY, CDR2 SVGAGI (reference sequence). This CDR3 is built from 15 residues. Trimming removed 0 bases from V and 3 bases from J, with 11 bases in between. The CDR3 here is CASSYSGGVDTEAFF. The DNA of the CDR3 is TGTGCCAGCAGTTACTCCGGGGGGGTTGACACTGAAGCTTTCTTT.

The J gene is TRBJ2-1, the V gene TRBV5-1; TRBD1 matches at 10 bases. This CDR3 has 15 amino acids. With 3 bases clipped from V and 8 bases from J, the junction kept 8 bases outside the gene matches. Germline V CDR1 and CDR2: SGHRS, YFSETQ. The CDR3 loop is CASSYGGQGGDEQFF. The CDR3 DNA follows: TGCGCCAGCAGCTATGGCGGACAGGGGGGCGATGAGCAGTTCTTC.